Each of the 26 T cell receptor beta chains below was sequenced from the same sample in a study of OX40 agonist ivuxolimab in advanced cancers. Data came from immunoSEQ multiplex PCR; TCRdb stores just in-frame clones and leaves some out. The sample lists 55,000 to 80,000 clones, about 92% seen once, with less than 0.7% in the top ten. The material was CD4+ or CD8+ T cells sorted from blood, obtained in a trial of the OX40 agonist ivuxolimab. Receptor source: an adult with an advanced solid tumor such as melanoma, head and neck, liver or kidney cancer.

The gene calls are TRBV6-5 and TRBJ1-1; TRBD1 might be the D (6 bases). V was cut by 0 bases and J by 1 base, with 6 bases left in between. CDR1 is MNHEY and CDR2 is SVGAGI in the germline V gene. This CDR3 has 14 amino acids. The CDR3 loop reads CASSYSTGNTEAFF. CDR3 sequence (DNA): TGTGCCAGCAGTTACTCGACAGGGAACACTGAAGCTTTCTTT.

The CDR3 region is CATSRAGTGSNEQFF. The CDR3 region has the DNA TGTGCCACCAGCAGAGCCGGGACAGGCAGCAATGAGCAGTTCTTC. This chain uses TRBV15 with TRBJ2-1, with 8 bases identical to TRBD1. Germline V CDR1 and CDR2: LNHNV, YYDKDF (reference sequence). The CDR3 has 15 amino acids. V lost 1 base and J lost 6; bases outside the gene matches: 5.

V and J are TRBV18 and TRBJ1-5; no reliable D call. The CDR3 totals 13 residues. Per the germline V gene, CDR1 is KGHSH and CDR2 is LQKENI. V dropped 2 bases and J dropped 5 bases, with 7 bases sitting between them. CDR3 sequence reads: CASSPTNDQPQHF. As DNA, the CDR3 is TGTGCCAGCTCACCAACCAACGATCAGCCCCAGCATTTT.

The chain combines TRBV7-2 with TRBJ1-1; D is undetermined. Per the germline V gene, CDR1 is SGHTA and CDR2 is FQGNSA. Trimming stripped 1 base from V and 4 bases from J, with 7 bases between. The length of the CDR3 is 13 residues. The CDR3 DNA sequence: TGTGCCAGCAGCTTAGGTGGTGGCACTGAAGCTTTCTTT. Protein product: CASSLGGGTEAFF.

The J gene is TRBJ2-1, the V gene TRBV5-1; weak D call: TRBD2 (6 bases). V lost 1 base and J lost 5, with 13 bases in between. Germline loops: CDR1 SGHRS, CDR2 YFSETQ. This CDR3 has 15 residues. The CDR3 sequence is CASSLSAGFNNEQFF. As DNA, the CDR3 is TGCGCCAGCAGCTTGTCAGCGGGTTTTAACAATGAGCAGTTCTTC. Combining the CDR3 with reference TRBV5-1 and TRBJ2-1 gives the whole variable domain KAGVTQTPRYLIKTRGQQVTLSCSPISGHRSVSWYQQTPGQGLQFLFEYFSETQRNKGNFPGRFSGRQFSNSRSEMNVSTLELGDSALYLCASSLSAGFNNEQFFGPGTRLTVL.

The chain recombines TRBV25-1 with TRBJ2-1; D possibly uses TRBD1 or TRBD2 (5 bases each). Germline CDR1 is MGHDK and CDR2 is SYGVNS. V was shortened by 5 bases and J by 0 bases, with 11 bases between the two germline ends. The CDR3 contains 15 residues. CDR3: CASSPGTGSYNEQFF. CDR3 coding DNA: TGTGCCAGCAGTCCCGGGACCGGCTCCTACAATGAGCAGTTCTTC.

The rearrangement links TRBV19 to TRBJ1-3; no clear D gene. The CDR3 has 14 amino acids. Trimming shortened V by 5 bases and J by 0 bases, and 8 bases separated the two germline ends. The germline V gene has CDR1 LNHDA and CDR2 SQIVND (reference sequence). CDR3 loop: CASSLTSSGNTIYF. Here the CDR3 DNA reads TGTGCCAGTAGTCTAACTTCCTCTGGAAACACCATATATTTT.

This rearrangement joins TRBV5-5 to TRBJ2-7; 9 nucleotides align to TRBD1. Germline-derived CDR1 and CDR2 are SGHKS and YYEKEE (reference sequence). The CDR3 is 13 residues long. Trimming took 4 bases from V and 5 from J; bases not matched to a gene: 4. The DNA for the CDR3 is TGTGCCAGCAGCACGTGGACAGGGGACGAGCAGTACTTC. This encodes CASSTWTGDEQYF.

The sample holds one count of this clone. V and J are TRBV30 and TRBJ1-5, with TRBD1 matching over 7 bases. Germline assignment: CDR1 GTSNPN and CDR2 SVGIG (reference sequence). The V gene end was trimmed by 6 bases and the J gene end by 1 base; junction bases not matched to a gene: 9. The CDR3 covers 15 residues. The CDR3 nucleotides read TGTGCCTGCATGACAGGGTCGGGAAGCAATCAGCCCCAGCATTTT. It is translated as CACMTGSGSNQPQHF.

The V gene is TRBV7-2, the J gene TRBJ2-7, with TRBD1 identical over 9 bases. After removal of 4 bases from V and 6 bases from J, the junction contained 7 bases not matched to a gene. In germline, CDR1 is SGHTA, CDR2 FQGNSA. The CDR3 has 14 residues. DNA of the CDR3: TGTGCCAGCAGCTCAAGACAGGGGGACGGCGAGCAGTACTTC. This encodes CASSSRQGDGEQYF. The full variable domain, with the rest looked up from reference TRBV7-2 and TRBJ2-7, is GAGVSQSPSNKVTEKGKDVELRCDPISGHTALYWYRQSLGQGLEFLIYFQGNSAPDKSGLPSDRFSAERTGGSVSTLTIQRTQQEDSAVYLCASSSRQGDGEQYFGPGTRLTVT.

By share, this clone counts as medium-sized. The CDR3 region is CASSLQGVSGYTF. The CDR3 bases are TGTGCCAGCAGCTTGCAGGGGGTATCTGGCTACACCTTC. The chain joins TRBV5-5 to TRBJ1-2; 7 positions match TRBD1. The CDR3 is 13 residues long. J was trimmed by 7 bases and V by 1 base; bases with no gene match: 4. CDR1 SGHKS and CDR2 YYEKEE come from the germline V gene (reference sequence).

This clone appeared a few times. CDR3 DNA sequence: TGTGCCAGCAGCTTAGACAGGGGGTGGAATCAGCCCCAGCATTTT. This sequence encodes CASSLDRGWNQPQHF. The chain joins TRBV11-2 to TRBJ1-5; 7 bases agree with TRBD1. The J segment lost 4 bases and the V segment lost 0 bases, leaving 3 bases of the junction unmatched. CDR1 is SGHAT and CDR2 is FQNNGV in the germline V gene. The CDR3 extends over 15 amino acids.

V gene TRBV7-9 combines with J gene TRBJ2-5; TRBD2 agrees at 7 bases. Germline V gives CDR1 SEHNR, CDR2 FQNEAQ (reference sequence). There are 13 residues in the CDR3. With V trimmed by 1 base and J by 11 bases, 7 bases remained unmatched. The CDR3 DNA reads TGTGCCAGCAGCTTAGGACTAGCTAGGGGACAGTACTTC. Translated: CASSLGLARGQYF.

CDR3 in DNA: TGTGCCAGCAGTCTACAGGGTGGGACGAATTCACCCCTCCACTTT. It codes for CASSLQGGTNSPLHF. The genes are TRBV6-6 and TRBJ1-6, with D tentatively TRBD1 (6 bases). Looked up from germline, CDR1 is MNHNY and CDR2 is SVGAGI (reference sequence). The CDR3 totals 15 residues. The V and J ends lost 5 bases and 7 bases respectively, with 15 bases between them.

This sequence joins TRBV6-1 and TRBJ1-3; no clear D gene. V was pared by 5 bases and J by 4 bases, with 9 bases between. The CDR3 has 13 residues. Germline V gives CDR1 MNHNS, CDR2 SASEGT. This chain's CDR3 is CASSTARGNTIYF. CDR3 DNA: TGTGCCAGCAGTACCGCGAGGGGAAACACCATATATTTT.

This sequence joins TRBV30 and TRBJ2-4; D tentatively fits TRBD1 or TRBD2 (5 bases each). In germline, CDR1 is GTSNPN, CDR2 SVGIG (reference sequence). This CDR3 spans 13 amino acids. CDR3 loop: CATQRGEKNIQYF. Written as DNA, the CDR3 is TGTGCGACACAGAGAGGGGAGAAAAACATTCAGTACTTC.

The chain uses TRBV6-1 and TRBJ1-1; TRBD1 aligns across 8 bases. The CDR3 consists of 13 residues. After removal of 1 base from V and 8 bases from J, the junction contained 3 bases not matched to a gene. The germline gives CDR1 MNHNS, CDR2 SASEGT. Here the CDR3 reads CASSEGRGPEAFF. CDR3 coding DNA: TGTGCCAGCAGTGAAGGCAGGGGGCCCGAAGCTTTCTTT.

This rearrangement joins TRBV10-1 to TRBJ2-7, with D possibly matching TRBD2 (5 bases). The CDR3 is 14 residues long. Per germline, CDR1 WNHNN and CDR2 SYGVQD (reference sequence). V dropped 2 bases and J dropped 6 bases, with 14 bases sitting between them. The CDR3 spells CASSELQTNSEQYF. CDR3 nucleotide sequence: TGCGCCAGCAGTGAGCTTCAGACTAACTCCGAGCAGTACTTC.

This clone was counted once. The chain has TRBV5-1 and TRBJ1-2, with 11 bases matching TRBD1. Trimming cost V 0 bases and J 4 bases; bases outside gene matches: 5. The CDR3 extends over 16 amino acids. Per germline, CDR1 SGHRS and CDR2 YFSETQ. The CDR3 region is CASSLGGQGAGYGYTF. The CDR3 DNA sequence: TGCGCCAGCAGCTTGGGAGGACAGGGGGCTGGCTATGGCTACACCTTC.

The chain is built from TRBV2 and TRBJ2-2, with D unresolved. The CDR3 consists of 14 residues. Trimming left V 5 bases short and J 6 bases short, with 13 bases between. Germline V gene data show CDR1 as SNHLY and CDR2 as FYNNEI. The chain's CDR3 is CASSLYSTPGELFF. The CDR3 DNA sequence: TGTGCCAGCAGTTTGTACTCCACTCCCGGGGAGCTGTTTTTT.

This chain links TRBV5-1 with TRBJ2-5, with 7 bases fitting TRBD2. The J call may be in error: the DNA end matches TRBJ2-7 better. This CDR3 comprises 16 residues. CDR1 is SGHRS and CDR2 is YFSETQ in the germline V gene. The CDR3 DNA sequence: TGCGCCAGCAGTAGGGATCCTCTAGCGGTGACCTACGAGCAGTACTTC. Translating gives CASSRDPLAVTYEQYF.

This chain joins TRBV10-1 and TRBJ1-4, with 7 bases aligning to TRBD1. The CDR3 length is 15 residues. The V gene's germline CDR1 is WNHNN and CDR2 SYGVQD (reference sequence). The junction had 6 bases not matched to a gene; V was cut back by 4 bases and J by 4 bases. The CDR3 loop is CASSGGTASNEKLFF. CDR3 bases: TGCGCCAGCAGTGGCGGGACAGCTAGTAATGAAAAACTGTTTTTT.

This clone showed up just a few times. This chain links TRBV27 with TRBJ1-2; the match to TRBD1 covers 7 bases. With V trimmed by 5 bases and J by 7 bases, 4 bases remained unmatched. The CDR3 spans 12 residues. Germline assignment: CDR1 MNHEY and CDR2 SMNVEV (reference sequence). In nucleotides, the CDR3 is TGTGCCAGCAGTACGACAGGGACTGGCTACACCTTC. Translated, it gives CASSTTGTGYTF.

V and J are TRBV19 and TRBJ1-5; D unresolved. This CDR3 region has 16 residues. Trimming shortened V by 6 bases and J by 0 bases, and 15 bases separated the two germline ends. Looked up from germline, CDR1 is LNHDA and CDR2 is SQIVND (reference sequence). Here the CDR3 reads CASSHTRQHSNQPQHF. In DNA form, the CDR3 reads TGTGCCAGTAGCCATACCCGGCAGCATAGCAATCAGCCCCAGCATTTT.

V is TRBV20-1 and J is TRBJ2-1; D remains unclear. The CDR3 has 11 residues. Looked up from germline, CDR1 is DFQATT and CDR2 is SNEGSKA (reference sequence). Trimming pared 3 bases from V and 7 bases from J, leaving 7 bases between. The CDR3 DNA is TGCAGTGCTAGTTCCGGTAATGAGCAGTTCTTC. It encodes CSASSGNEQFF.

In its sample, this clone was seen a few times. The rearrangement links TRBV9 to TRBJ2-6; D remains unclear. The V gene lost 0 bases and the J gene lost 3 bases, with 7 bases spanning the gap. There are 15 residues in the CDR3. Per germline, CDR1 SGDLS and CDR2 YYNGEE. The CDR3 spells CASSVGGLGANVLTF. CDR3 DNA sequence: TGTGCCAGCAGCGTAGGAGGTCTTGGGGCCAACGTCCTGACTTTC.